This T cell receptor (beta chain) was profiled in a study of CD4+ T cells in melanoma. Regarding the study as a whole: CD8+ T cell, macrophage and B cell function reportedly correlated with neoantigen-specific CD4+ T cells. Neoantigen-specific CD4+ T cells in melanoma reportedly had diverse differentiation states.

As regards this clone: The antigen remains undetermined.

Here immunoSEQ multiplex PCR was the method, and the copy in TCRdb shows in-frame clones only, minus some. The sample has 15,000 to 20,000 clones, over 70% seen once. The V end was cut by 4 bases, the J end by 1 base, with 10 bases between. CDR1 is SGHRS and CDR2 is YFSETQ in the germline V gene. The CDR3 consists of 14 residues. This clonotype was obtained from a human donor with melanoma. Sequenced material: cells from a culture (not recorded whether cultured in vitro). The V and J genes are TRBV5-1 and TRBJ2-3, with D perhaps matching TRBD2 (6 bases). In DNA form, the CDR3 reads TGCGCCAGCAGCACTGAGCGGGGCACAGATACGCAGTATTTT. Translating gives CASSTERGTDTQYF.